These 17 T cell receptor beta chains were sequenced from one sample in a study of regulatory T cells in long-lasting Graves disease. Arm-PCR of CDR3 regions and iRepertoire HTBI primers were used to build TCR beta libraries. TCRdb ran MiXCR on the multiplex PCR reads and lists one entry per CDR3 protein. The sample lists 350,000 to 500,000 distinct CDR3 sequences; around a fifth were seen once. As to time point: persistent/refractory GD, antithyroid drugs over 5 years with positive TRAb. Extracted PBMC RNA gave rise to the TCR library. This material consisted of peripheral blood mononuclear cells (PBMCs), taken when the disease was refractory, from a patient treated with antithyroid drugs. These receptors originate from a female donor with Graves disease.

On this clonotype itself: The junction differs from germline at one of its ends, possibly a read error. V is TRBV11-2 and J is TRBJ2-2, with 9 bases identical to TRBD2. The CDR3 spans 16 residues. Per the germline V gene, CDR1 is SGHAT and CDR2 is FQNNGV. The CDR3 coding sequence is TGTGCCAGCAGCTCAATTTCTAGCGGGAACCCCGGGGAGCTGTTTTTT. Protein sequence: CASSSISSGNPGELFF. Based on the CDR3 plus reference TRBV11-2 and TRBJ2-2, the full variable domain is EAGVAQSPRYKIIEKRQSVAFWCNPISGHATLYWYQQILGQGPKLLIQFQNNGVVDDSQLPKDRFSAERLKGVDSTLKIQPAKLEDSAVYLCASSSISSGNPGELFFGEGSRLTVL.

This clonotype was picked up a small number of times. This sequence joins TRBV28 and TRBJ2-5; 8 bases line up with TRBD2. Trimming cost V 6 bases and J 5 bases; bases outside gene matches: 8. The CDR3 totals 14 residues. Germline V gives CDR1 MDHEN, CDR2 SYDVKM. The CDR3 spells CASSPGGGWETQYF. The CDR3 DNA is TGTGCCAGCAGCCCCGGGGGGGGGTGGGAGACCCAGTACTTC.

This clonotype was observed many times. The chain couples TRBV12-3 or TRBV12-4 to TRBJ2-5, with TRBD2 identical over 9 bases. CDR3 length: 15 residues. V was pared by 6 bases and J by 1 base, with 6 bases of the junction left unmatched. CDR3 loop: CASSPLTSGQETQYF. The CDR3 DNA follows: TGTGCCAGCAGCCCTTTGACTAGCGGCCAAGAGACCCAGTACTTC.

The chain carries TRBV11-2 and TRBJ2-2; TRBD1 might be the D (6 bases). The CDR3 contains 16 residues. From germline, CDR1 is SGHAT and CDR2 FQNNGV. The ends were cut back, 5 bases at V and 0 bases at J, with 13 bases in the middle. The DNA of the CDR3 is TGTGCCAGCAGCATAACAGGGAAATCGAACACCGGGGAGCTGTTTTTT. It codes for CASSITGKSNTGELFF. Full variable domain (remainder filled in from reference TRBV11-2 and TRBJ2-2): EAGVAQSPRYKIIEKRQSVAFWCNPISGHATLYWYQQILGQGPKLLIQFQNNGVVDDSQLPKDRFSAERLKGVDSTLKIQPAKLEDSAVYLCASSITGKSNTGELFFGEGSRLTVL.

The chain joins TRBV20-1 to TRBJ1-1; a possible D gene is TRBD1 (5 bases). V was cut by 7 bases and J by 3 bases, with 12 bases left in between. CDR1 and CDR2 from the germline V gene are DFQATT and SNEGSKA (reference sequence). This CDR3 is 12 amino acids long. This CDR3 is CSETGGDTEAFF. The CDR3 coding sequence is TGCAGTGAGACGGGGGGAGACACTGAAGCTTTCTTT.

This clonotype was seen at least ten times. The chain couples TRBV11-2 to TRBJ2-7, with 13 positions matching TRBD2. Germline CDR1 is SGHAT and CDR2 is FQNNGV. The V gene end was trimmed by 0 bases and the J gene end by 6 bases; junction bases not matched to a gene: 11. The CDR3 covers 18 residues. The CDR3 bases are TGTGCCAGCAGCTTAGAGGGACTAGCGGGGTCGACGCTTGGCGAGCAGTACTTC. Its translation: CASSLEGLAGSTLGEQYF.

The chain recombines TRBV4-1 with TRBJ2-2; D remains unclear. CDR3 length: 15 residues. Trimming pared 1 base from V and 1 base from J, leaving 7 bases between. Germline values: CDR1 MGHRA, CDR2 YSYEKL. Here the CDR3 reads CASSQGPLNTGELFF. The CDR3 DNA follows: TGCGCCAGCAGCCAAGGCCCTCTGAACACCGGGGAGCTGTTTTTT.

The rearrangement links TRBV19 to TRBJ2-2, with D perhaps matching TRBD1 (6 bases). Per germline, CDR1 LNHDA and CDR2 SQIVND (reference sequence). V gave up 3 bases and J gave up 0 bases, with 14 bases separating them. The CDR3 has 17 residues. CDR3 region: CASSIQPGTSNTGELFF. The CDR3 nucleotides are TGTGCCAGTAGTATCCAACCCGGGACATCGAACACCGGGGAGCTGTTTTTT. Together with reference TRBV19 and TRBJ2-2, the CDR3 gives the full variable domain: DGGITQSPKYLFRKEGQNVTLSCEQNLNHDAMYWYRQDPGQGLRLIYYSQIVNDFQKGDIAEGYSVSREKKESFPLTVTSAQKNPTAFYLCASSIQPGTSNTGELFFGEGSRLTVL.

This clonotype has more than one count but fewer than ten. The chain is built from TRBV4-1 and TRBJ2-1; a weak D match, TRBD1 (7 bases). V lost 0 bases and J 7 bases, leaving 16 bases between the germline ends. CDR1 is MGHRA and CDR2 is YSYEKL in the germline V gene. This CDR3 is built from 16 residues. The CDR3 loop is CASSQEEGASRNEQFF. The DNA of the CDR3 is TGCGCCAGCAGCCAAGAGGAGGGGGCGTCTCGGAATGAGCAGTTCTTC.

This clonotype showed up just a few times. The chain carries TRBV6-2 or TRBV6-3 and TRBJ2-7; 8 nucleotides align to TRBD1. Germline lookup yields CDR1 MNHEY and CDR2 SVGEGT. CDR3 length: 14 residues. V was pared by 3 bases and J by 2 bases, with 3 bases of the junction left unmatched. CDR3 DNA sequence: TGTGCCAGCAGTTATGGACAGGGTGCCTACGAGCAGTACTTC. Translating it yields CASSYGQGAYEQYF.

In its sample, this clonotype was seen many times. J is TRBJ2-7 and V is TRBV12-3 or TRBV12-4, with 11 bases fitting TRBD1. The CDR3 has 16 amino acids. J gave up 3 bases and V 6 bases, and 10 bases lay outside the gene matches. The CDR3 bases are TGTGCCAGCAGCCTCGGACAGGGGGCGATAAACTACGAGCAGTACTTC. Translating gives CASSLGQGAINYEQYF.

This clonotype appeared a few times. The chain couples TRBV7-9 to TRBJ1-1; D is perhaps TRBD1 (5 bases). From germline, CDR1 is SEHNR and CDR2 FQNEAQ (reference sequence). This CDR3 is built from 15 residues. The ends were cut back, 1 base at V and 1 base at J, with 10 bases in the middle. The CDR3 bases are TGTGCCAGCAGCTTAGGAGGGGTTGGGAACACTGAAGCTTTCTTT. Residues: CASSLGGVGNTEAFF.

This chain uses TRBV20-1 with TRBJ2-1, with 10 bases matching TRBD2. This CDR3 has 12 residues. CDR1 is DFQATT, CDR2 SNEGSKA, per germline (reference sequence). The V gene end was trimmed by 3 bases and the J gene end by 15 bases; junction bases not matched to a gene: 8. The DNA for the CDR3 is TGCAGTGCTAGTGGTCTAGCGGGAGCCATGTTCTTC. Its protein product is CSASGLAGAMFF.

A few counts support this clonotype. The chain links TRBV3-1 to TRBJ2-1; 14 positions agree with TRBD2. This CDR3 has 15 amino acids. Trimming cost V 4 bases and J 7 bases; bases outside gene matches: 3. Germline CDR1 and CDR2: LGHDT and YNNKEL (reference sequence). CDR3 sequence: CASSRGTSGSNEQFF. The CDR3, as DNA: TGTGCCAGCAGCCGCGGGACTAGCGGGAGTAATGAGCAGTTCTTC.

This clonotype was recorded only once. This chain joins TRBV5-1 and TRBJ2-1, with 13 bases identical to TRBD2. Germline V CDR1 and CDR2: SGHRS, YFSETQ. This CDR3 is 16 amino acids long. V was clipped by 5 bases and J by 5 bases; unmatched bases: 7. The CDR3 loop reads CASSTGTSGKHNEQFF. CDR3 DNA: TGCGCCAGCAGTACCGGGACTAGCGGGAAACACAATGAGCAGTTCTTC.

The V and J genes are TRBV11-2 and TRBJ2-1; 8 bases match TRBD2. This CDR3 contains 15 residues. Germline values: CDR1 SGHAT, CDR2 FQNNGV. V shed 1 base and J 6 bases; nucleotides not matched to a gene: 5. Here the CDR3 reads CASSLAGGPSNEQFF. The CDR3, as DNA: TGTGCCAGCAGCTTAGCGGGAGGGCCTAGCAATGAGCAGTTCTTC. The full variable domain, its missing parts supplied by reference TRBV11-2 and TRBJ2-1, is EAGVAQSPRYKIIEKRQSVAFWCNPISGHATLYWYQQILGQGPKLLIQFQNNGVVDDSQLPKDRFSAERLKGVDSTLKIQPAKLEDSAVYLCASSLAGGPSNEQFFGPGTRLTVL.

This clonotype was recorded at least ten times. V is TRBV12-3 or TRBV12-4 and J is TRBJ2-5, with 9 positions matching TRBD1. The CDR3 sequence is 14 residues long. V shed 4 bases and J 4 bases; nucleotides not matched to a gene: 4. The CDR3 here is CASSSGQGRETQYF. The CDR3 coding sequence is TGTGCCAGCAGTTCGGGACAGGGAAGAGAGACCCAGTACTTC.